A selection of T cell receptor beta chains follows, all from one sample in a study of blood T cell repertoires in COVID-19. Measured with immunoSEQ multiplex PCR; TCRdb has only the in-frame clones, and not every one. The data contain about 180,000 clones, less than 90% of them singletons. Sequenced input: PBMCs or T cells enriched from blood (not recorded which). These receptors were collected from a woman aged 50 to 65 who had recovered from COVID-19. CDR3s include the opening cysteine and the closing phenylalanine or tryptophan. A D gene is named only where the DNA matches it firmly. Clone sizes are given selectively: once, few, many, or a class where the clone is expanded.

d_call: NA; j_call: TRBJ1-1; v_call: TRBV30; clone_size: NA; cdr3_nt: TGTGCCTGGAGTGTACGGTCAGCTTTCTTT; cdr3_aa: CAWSVRSAFF
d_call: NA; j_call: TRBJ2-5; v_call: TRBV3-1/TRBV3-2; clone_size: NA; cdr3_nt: TGTGCCAGCAGCCAACAGGGTACAGAAGAGACCCAGTACTTC; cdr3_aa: CASSQQGTEETQYF
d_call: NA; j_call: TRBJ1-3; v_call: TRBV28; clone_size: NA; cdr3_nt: TGTGCCAGCACCCAGACGATTGGGGGAGGCCCCTGGGGAAACACCATATATTTT; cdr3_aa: CASTQTIGGGPWGNTIYF
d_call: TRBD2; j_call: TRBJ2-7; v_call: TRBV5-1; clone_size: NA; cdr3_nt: TGCGCCAGCAGCTTAGCCAGCGGGATTGCCTACGAGCAGTACTTC; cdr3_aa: CASSLASGIAYEQYF
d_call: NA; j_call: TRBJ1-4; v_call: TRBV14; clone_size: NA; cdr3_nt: TGTGCCAGCAGCCGAGGGACTTATCCAGAAAAACTGTTTTTT; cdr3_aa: CASSRGTYPEKLFF
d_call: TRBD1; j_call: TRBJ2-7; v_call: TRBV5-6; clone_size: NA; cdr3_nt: TGTGCCAGCACCCGACAGGGTCCAGTGTACGAGCAGTACTTC; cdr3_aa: CASTRQGPVYEQYF
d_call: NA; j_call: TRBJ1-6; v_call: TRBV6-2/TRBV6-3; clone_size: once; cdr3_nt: TGTGCCAGCAGTTTGGTAGCCAATTCACCCCTCCACTTT; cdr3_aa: CASSLVANSPLHF
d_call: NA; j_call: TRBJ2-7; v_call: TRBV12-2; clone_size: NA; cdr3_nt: TGTGCAAGTCGCTTAGATGACTTCTACGAGCAGTACTTC; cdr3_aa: CASRLDDFYEQYF
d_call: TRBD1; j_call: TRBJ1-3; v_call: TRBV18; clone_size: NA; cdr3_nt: TGTGCCAGCTCACCTGGGACAGGGGGAGACACCATATATTTT; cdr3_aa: CASSPGTGGDTIYF
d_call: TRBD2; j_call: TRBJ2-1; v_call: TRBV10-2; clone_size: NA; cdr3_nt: TGCGCCAGCAGCCGGGGCGGGAGTTACAATGAGCAGTTCTTC; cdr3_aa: CASSRGGSYNEQFF
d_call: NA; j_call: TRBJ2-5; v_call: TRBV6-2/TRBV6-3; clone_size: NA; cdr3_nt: TGTGCCAGCAGTTACGTCCAGGGCTTAACAGAGACCCAGTACTTC; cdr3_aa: CASSYVQGLTETQYF
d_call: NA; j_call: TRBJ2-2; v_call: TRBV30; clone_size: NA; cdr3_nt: TGTGCCTACGCCCGGGGACTCAATACCGGGGAGCTGTTTTTT; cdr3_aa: CAYARGLNTGELFF
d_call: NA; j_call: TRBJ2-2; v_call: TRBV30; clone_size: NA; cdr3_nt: TGTGCCTGGACACGGGGACACAAAACCGGGGAGCTGTTTTTT; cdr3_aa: CAWTRGHKTGELFF
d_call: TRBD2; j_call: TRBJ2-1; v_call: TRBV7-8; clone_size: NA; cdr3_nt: TGTGCCAGCAGCTCCCCAGTAGCGGGAGTATTCGATGAGCAGTTCTTC; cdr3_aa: CASSSPVAGVFDEQFF
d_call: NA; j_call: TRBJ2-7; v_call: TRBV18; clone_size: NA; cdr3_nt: TGTGCCAGCTCACCGGGGACTTCTTACGAGCAGTACTTC; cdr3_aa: CASSPGTSYEQYF
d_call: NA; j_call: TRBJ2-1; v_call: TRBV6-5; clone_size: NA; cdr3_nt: TGTGCCAGCAGTTATGGTCAGGGAATTAGAAATGAGCAGTTCTTC; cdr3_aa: CASSYGQGIRNEQFF
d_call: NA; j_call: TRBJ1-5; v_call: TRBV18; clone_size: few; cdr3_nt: TGTGCCAGCTCACCCTGGACATCGAATCAGCCCCAGCATTTT; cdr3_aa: CASSPWTSNQPQHF
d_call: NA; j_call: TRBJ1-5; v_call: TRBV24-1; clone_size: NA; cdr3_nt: TGTGCCACCAGTGATGTCGGTGCGCTGGACAGTAGTTATCAGCCCCAGCATTTT; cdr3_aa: CATSDVGALDSSYQPQHF
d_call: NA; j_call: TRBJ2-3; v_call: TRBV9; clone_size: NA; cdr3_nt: TGTGCCAGCAGCGCGGAGGGACTCCGAGTCACAGATACGCAGTATTTT; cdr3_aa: CASSAEGLRVTDTQYF
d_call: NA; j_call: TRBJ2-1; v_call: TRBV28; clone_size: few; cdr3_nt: TGTGCCAGCAGCCAGAACTACAATGAGCAGTTCTTC; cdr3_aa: CASSQNYNEQFF
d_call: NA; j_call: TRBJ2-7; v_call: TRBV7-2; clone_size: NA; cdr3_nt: TGTGCCAGCAGCCCCCCCGGATCAGGGGTGTACGAGCAGTACTTC; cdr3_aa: CASSPPGSGVYEQYF
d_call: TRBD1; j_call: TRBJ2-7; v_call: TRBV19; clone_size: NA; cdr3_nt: TGTGCCAGTACTAAGTCCGGGACAGGGATCTACGAGCAGTACTTC; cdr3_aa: CASTKSGTGIYEQYF
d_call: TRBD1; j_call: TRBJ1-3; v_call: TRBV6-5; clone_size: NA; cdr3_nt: TGTGCCAGCAGAACAGACAGGGCTGGAAACACCATATATTTT; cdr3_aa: CASRTDRAGNTIYF
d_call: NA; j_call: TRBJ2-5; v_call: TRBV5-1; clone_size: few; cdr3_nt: TGCGCCAGCAGCTTGGGGGTAGCTCGAGAGACCCAGTACTTC; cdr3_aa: CASSLGVARETQYF
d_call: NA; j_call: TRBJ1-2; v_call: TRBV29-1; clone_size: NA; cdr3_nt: TGCAGCGTACACACCTTTCAGAACTATGGCTACACCTTC; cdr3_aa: CSVHTFQNYGYTF
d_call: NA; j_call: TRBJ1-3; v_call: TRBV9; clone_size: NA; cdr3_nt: TGTGCCAGCAGCGTAGCCGAGGGCGTCTCTGGAAACACCATATATTTT; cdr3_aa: CASSVAEGVSGNTIYF
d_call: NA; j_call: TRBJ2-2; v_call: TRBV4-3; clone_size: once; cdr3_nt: TGCGCCAGCAGCCAAGAGATACGGATCACGGGGGGGGAGCTGTTTTTT; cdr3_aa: CASSQEIRITGGELFF
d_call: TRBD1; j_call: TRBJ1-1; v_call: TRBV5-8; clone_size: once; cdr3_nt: TGTGCCAGCAGCTTGTTGACAGGGGTCATGAACACTGAAGCTTTCTTT; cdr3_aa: CASSLLTGVMNTEAFF
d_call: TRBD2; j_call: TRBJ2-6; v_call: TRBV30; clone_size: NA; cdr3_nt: TGTGCCTGGAGGGGAGGGGATATAGGGTCTGGGGCCAACGTCCTGACTTTC; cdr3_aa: CAWRGGDIGSGANVLTF
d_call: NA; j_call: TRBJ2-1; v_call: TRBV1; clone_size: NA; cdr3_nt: TGCACCAGCAGCCAAGTCATTAGCGAGGTGGCCTACAATGAGCAGTTCTTC; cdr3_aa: CTSSQVISEVAYNEQFF
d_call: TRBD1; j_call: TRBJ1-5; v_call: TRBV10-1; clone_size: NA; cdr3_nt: TGCGCCACCCCTCCCGGGACAGGTATTCGAAATAGCAATCAGCCCCAGCATTTT; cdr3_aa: CATPPGTGIRNSNQPQHF
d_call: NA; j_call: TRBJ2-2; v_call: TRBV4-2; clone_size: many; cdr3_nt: TGTGCCAGCAGCCAAGAAGAAGGGGCCACCGGGGAGCTGTTTTTT; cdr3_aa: CASSQEEGATGELFF